This TCR beta chain was found in a study of blood T cell repertoires in COVID-19. The data were produced by immunoSEQ multiplex PCR, yet TCRdb's version contains in-frame clones alone and is incomplete. The sample lists about 230,000 clones, 83% seen once, with about 2.5% in the top ten. With 5 bases clipped from V and 9 bases from J, the junction kept 9 bases outside the gene matches. The CDR3 length is 14 residues. Germline lookup yields CDR1 SGHNT and CDR2 YENEEA. The chain couples TRBV11-3 to TRBJ2-1; 8 nucleotides line up with TRBD2. This TCR came from a woman between 65 and 79 years old with active or convalescent COVID-19. Specimen: peripheral blood. CDR3 protein: CASSTPGGVGEQFF. The CDR3 region has the DNA TGTGCCAGCAGCACCCCGGGGGGGGTAGGTGAGCAGTTCTTC.